The sequence of this TCR beta chain was determined in a study of shared clonotypes between healthy human individuals. The method was immunoSEQ multiplex PCR; TCRdb's version includes in-frame clones alone and lacks a portion of them. Among roughly 2.5 million clones listed, approximately 90% were seen once. The germline V gene has CDR1 SEHNR and CDR2 FQNEAQ (reference sequence). The ends were cut back, 0 bases at V and 7 bases at J, with 7 bases in the middle. The CDR3 loop spans 13 amino acids. As concerns this clone: The antigen remains undetermined.

Findings of the study overall: Blood alone was sampled, and tissue repertoires likely differ. Clonotypes shared by all four sorted-subset donors had higher generation probabilities than non-shared clonotypes. Naive CD4 clonotype sharing across several donors was about 5.3%. Larger estimated richness was generally seen in naive subsets than in memory subsets.

The J gene is TRBJ2-1, the V gene TRBV7-9; no firm D call. Sequences were obtained from naive CD4+ T cells sorted from blood. Subset indicated: CD45RA+ positively selected. The source is a man in his late teens or twenties in good health. The CDR3, as DNA: TGTGCCAGCAGCTTAGCACGGCTTAATGAGCAGTTCTTC. As protein: CASSLARLNEQFF.